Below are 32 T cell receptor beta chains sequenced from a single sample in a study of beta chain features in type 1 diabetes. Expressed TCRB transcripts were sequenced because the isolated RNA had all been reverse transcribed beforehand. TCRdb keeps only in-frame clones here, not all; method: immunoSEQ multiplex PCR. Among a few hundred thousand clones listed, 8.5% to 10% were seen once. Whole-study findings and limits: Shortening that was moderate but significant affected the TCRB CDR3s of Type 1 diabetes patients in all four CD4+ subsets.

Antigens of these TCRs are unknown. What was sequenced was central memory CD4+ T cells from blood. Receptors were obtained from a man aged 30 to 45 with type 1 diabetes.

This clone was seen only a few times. The CDR3 reads CASSVGQGDFEAFF. CDR3 coding DNA: TGTGCCAGCAGCGTAGGACAGGGGGACTTTGAAGCTTTCTTT. The chain combines TRBV9 with TRBJ1-1, with 9 bases identical to TRBD1. J was trimmed by 7 bases and V by 0 bases; bases with no gene match: 4. The CDR3 has 14 residues. CDR1 and CDR2 (germline): SGDLS, YYNGEE.

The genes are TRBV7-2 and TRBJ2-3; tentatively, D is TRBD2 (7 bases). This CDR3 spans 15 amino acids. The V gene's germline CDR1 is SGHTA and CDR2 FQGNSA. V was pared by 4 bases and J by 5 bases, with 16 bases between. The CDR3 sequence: CASSSGGQGGDTQYF. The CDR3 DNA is TGTGCCAGCAGCTCCGGGGGGCAGGGAGGAGATACGCAGTATTTT.

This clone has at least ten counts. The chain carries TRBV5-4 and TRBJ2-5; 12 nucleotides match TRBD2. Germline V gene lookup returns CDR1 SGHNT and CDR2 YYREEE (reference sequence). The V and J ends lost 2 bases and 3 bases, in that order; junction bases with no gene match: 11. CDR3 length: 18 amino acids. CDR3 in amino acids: CASSFPGGLAGGEETQYF. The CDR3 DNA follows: TGTGCCAGCAGCTTTCCCGGAGGGCTAGCGGGAGGGGAAGAGACCCAGTACTTC.

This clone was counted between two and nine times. The chain's CDR3 is CASSAPIVTGGAWAAFF. The CDR3 bases are TGTGCCAGTAGCGCCCCCATCGTAACAGGGGGCGCTTGGGCAGCTTTCTTT. The chain couples TRBV19 to TRBJ1-1; 9 bases align to TRBD1. Germline V gene data show CDR1 as LNHDA and CDR2 as SQIVND (reference sequence). V was pared by 6 bases and J by 10 bases, with 21 bases of the junction left unmatched. There are 17 residues in the CDR3. Combining the CDR3 with reference TRBV19 and TRBJ1-1 gives the whole variable domain DGGITQSPKYLFRKEGQNVTLSCEQNLNHDAMYWYRQDPGQGLRLIYYSQIVNDFQKGDIAEGYSVSREKKESFPLTVTSAQKNPTAFYLCASSAPIVTGGAWAAFFGQGTRLTVV.

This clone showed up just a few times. For the CDR3, the DNA is TGTGCCAGCACCCGGGGACTAGCGGAAGAGACCCAGTACTTC. As protein: CASTRGLAEETQYF. This chain links TRBV6-5 with TRBJ2-5; 11 bases map to TRBD2. The CDR3 runs 14 residues. CDR1 is MNHEY and CDR2 is SVGAGI in the germline V gene. V dropped 7 bases and J dropped 3; count of bases not matched to a gene: 4.

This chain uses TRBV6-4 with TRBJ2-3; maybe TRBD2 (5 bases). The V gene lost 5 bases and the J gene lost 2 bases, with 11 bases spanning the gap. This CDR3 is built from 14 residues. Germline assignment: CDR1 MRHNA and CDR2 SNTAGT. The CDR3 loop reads CASSPRGHTDTQYF. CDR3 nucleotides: TGTGCCAGCAGTCCTCGGGGTCACACAGATACGCAGTATTTT.

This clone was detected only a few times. CDR3 in amino acids: CASRRNSNQPQHF. The CDR3 DNA reads TGTGCCAGCAGACGGAATAGCAATCAGCCCCAGCATTTT. The chain couples TRBV6-5 to TRBJ1-5; D unclear. Germline values: CDR1 MNHEY, CDR2 SVGAGI. The CDR3 covers 13 residues. Between the trimmed V and J ends, which lost 6 bases and 0 bases, there was a span of 6 bases.

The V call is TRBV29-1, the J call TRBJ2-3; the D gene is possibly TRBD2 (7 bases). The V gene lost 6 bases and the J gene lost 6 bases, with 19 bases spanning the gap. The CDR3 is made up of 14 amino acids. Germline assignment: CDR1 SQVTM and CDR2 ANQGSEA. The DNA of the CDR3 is TGCAGCGTGGAGGGGGGGAGAGTCAGGGATACGCAGTATTTT. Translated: CSVEGGRVRDTQYF.

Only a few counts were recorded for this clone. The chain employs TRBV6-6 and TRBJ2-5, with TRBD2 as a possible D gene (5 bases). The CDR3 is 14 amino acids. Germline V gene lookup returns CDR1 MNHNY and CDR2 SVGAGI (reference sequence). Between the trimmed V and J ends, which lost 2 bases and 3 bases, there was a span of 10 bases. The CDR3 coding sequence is TGTGCCAGCAGTTACCCGGGGAGAGAAGAGACCCAGTACTTC. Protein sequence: CASSYPGREETQYF.

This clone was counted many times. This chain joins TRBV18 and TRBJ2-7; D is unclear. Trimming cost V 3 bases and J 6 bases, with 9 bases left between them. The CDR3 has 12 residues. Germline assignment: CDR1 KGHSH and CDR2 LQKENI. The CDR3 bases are TGTGCCAGCTCACCGTCTTCCCGCGAGCAGTACTTC. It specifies CASSPSSREQYF.

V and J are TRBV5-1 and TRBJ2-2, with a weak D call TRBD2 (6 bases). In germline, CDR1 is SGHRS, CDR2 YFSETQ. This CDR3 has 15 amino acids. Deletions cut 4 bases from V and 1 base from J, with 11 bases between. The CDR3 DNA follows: TGCGCCAGCAGCCGGGGGATCCAGAACACCGGGGAGCTGTTTTTT. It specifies CASSRGIQNTGELFF.

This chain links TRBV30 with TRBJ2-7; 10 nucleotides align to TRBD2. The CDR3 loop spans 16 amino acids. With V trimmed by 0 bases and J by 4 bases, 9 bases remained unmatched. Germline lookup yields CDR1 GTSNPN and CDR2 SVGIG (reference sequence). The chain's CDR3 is CAWSVPSGRGSYEQYF. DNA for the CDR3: TGTGCCTGGAGTGTACCTAGCGGGAGAGGTAGTTACGAGCAGTACTTC. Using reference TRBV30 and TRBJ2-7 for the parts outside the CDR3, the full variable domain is SQTIHQWPATLVQPVGSPLSLECTVEGTSNPNLYWYRQAAGRGLQLLFYSVGIGQISSEVPQNLSASRPQDRQFILSSKKLLLSDSGFYLCAWSVPSGRGSYEQYFGPGTRLTVT.

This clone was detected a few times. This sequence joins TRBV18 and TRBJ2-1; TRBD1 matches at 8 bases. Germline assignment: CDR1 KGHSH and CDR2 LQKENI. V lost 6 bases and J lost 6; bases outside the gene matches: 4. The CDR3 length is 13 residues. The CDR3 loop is CASSQTGGNEQFF. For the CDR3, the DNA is TGTGCCAGCTCCCAAACAGGGGGCAATGAGCAGTTCTTC.

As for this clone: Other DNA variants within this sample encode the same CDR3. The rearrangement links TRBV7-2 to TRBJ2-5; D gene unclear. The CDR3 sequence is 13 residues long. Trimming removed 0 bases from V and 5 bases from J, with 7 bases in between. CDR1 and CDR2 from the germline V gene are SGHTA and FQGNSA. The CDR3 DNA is TGTGCCAGCAGCTTAGCGCTCGGGGAGACCCAGTACTTC. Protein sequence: CASSLALGETQYF.

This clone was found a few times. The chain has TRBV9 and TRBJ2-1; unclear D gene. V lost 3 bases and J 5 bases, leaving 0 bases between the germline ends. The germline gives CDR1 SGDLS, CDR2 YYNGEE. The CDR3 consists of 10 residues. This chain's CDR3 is CASSDNEQFF. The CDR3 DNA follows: TGTGCCAGCAGCGACAATGAGCAGTTCTTC.

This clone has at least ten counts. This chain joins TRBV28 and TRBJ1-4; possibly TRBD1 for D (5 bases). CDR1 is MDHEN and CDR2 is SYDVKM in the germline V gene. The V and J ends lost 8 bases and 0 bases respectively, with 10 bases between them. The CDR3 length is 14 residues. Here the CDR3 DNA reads TGTGCCAGCGGGGTGGGGGCAACTAATGAAAAACTGTTTTTT. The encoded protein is CASGVGATNEKLFF.

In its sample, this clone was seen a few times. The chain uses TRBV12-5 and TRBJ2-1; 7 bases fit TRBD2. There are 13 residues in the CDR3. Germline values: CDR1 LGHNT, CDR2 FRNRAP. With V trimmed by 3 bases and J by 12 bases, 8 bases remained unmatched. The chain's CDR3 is CASGLGAGMPQFF. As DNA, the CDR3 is TGTGCTAGTGGTTTAGGAGCGGGAATGCCGCAGTTCTTC.

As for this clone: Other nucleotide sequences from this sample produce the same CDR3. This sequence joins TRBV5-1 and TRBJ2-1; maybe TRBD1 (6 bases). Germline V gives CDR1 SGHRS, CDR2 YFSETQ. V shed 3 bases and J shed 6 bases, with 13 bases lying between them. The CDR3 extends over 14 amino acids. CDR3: CASSSQGAGNEQFF. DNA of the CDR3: TGCGCCAGCAGCTCACAGGGAGCCGGCAATGAGCAGTTCTTC.

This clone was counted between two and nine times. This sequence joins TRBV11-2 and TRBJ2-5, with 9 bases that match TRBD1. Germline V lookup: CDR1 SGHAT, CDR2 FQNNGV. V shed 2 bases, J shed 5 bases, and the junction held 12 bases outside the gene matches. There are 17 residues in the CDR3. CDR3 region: CASSLIPTGTGKETQYF. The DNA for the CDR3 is TGTGCCAGCAGCTTAATACCAACCGGGACAGGGAAGGAGACCCAGTACTTC.

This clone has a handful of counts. The CDR3 DNA reads as TGTGCCAGCAGCTCCGAGTCCCAAGAGACCCAGTACTTC. This codes for CASSSESQETQYF. The chain recombines TRBV11-2 with TRBJ2-5; unclear D gene. The CDR3 has 13 amino acids. Trimming removed 4 bases at V and 1 base at J, with 7 bases between. From germline, CDR1 is SGHAT and CDR2 FQNNGV.

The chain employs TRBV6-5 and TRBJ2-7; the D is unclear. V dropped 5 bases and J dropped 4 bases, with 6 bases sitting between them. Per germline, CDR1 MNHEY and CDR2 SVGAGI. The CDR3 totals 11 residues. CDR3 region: CASSGPYEQYF. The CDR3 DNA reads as TGTGCCAGCAGTGGCCCTTACGAGCAGTACTTC.

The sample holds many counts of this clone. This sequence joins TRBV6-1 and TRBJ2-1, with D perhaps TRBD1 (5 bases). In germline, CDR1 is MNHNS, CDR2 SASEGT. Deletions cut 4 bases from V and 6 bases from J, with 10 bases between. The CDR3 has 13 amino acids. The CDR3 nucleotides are TGTGCCAGCAGTGCAGTGGGGCCCAATGAGCAGTTCTTC. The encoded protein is CASSAVGPNEQFF.

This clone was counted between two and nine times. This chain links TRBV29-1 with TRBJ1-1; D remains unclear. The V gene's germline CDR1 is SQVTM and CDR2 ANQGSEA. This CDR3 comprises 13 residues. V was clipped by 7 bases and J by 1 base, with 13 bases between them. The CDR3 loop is CSAGKGPNTEAFF. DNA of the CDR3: TGCAGCGCCGGAAAAGGGCCGAACACTGAAGCTTTCTTT.

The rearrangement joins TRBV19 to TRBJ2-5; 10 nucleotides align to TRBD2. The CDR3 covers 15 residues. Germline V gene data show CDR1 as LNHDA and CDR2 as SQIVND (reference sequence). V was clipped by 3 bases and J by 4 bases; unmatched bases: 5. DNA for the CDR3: TGTGCCAGTAGTATCGGGGTAGCGGGAGGAGAGACCCAGTACTTC. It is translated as CASSIGVAGGETQYF.

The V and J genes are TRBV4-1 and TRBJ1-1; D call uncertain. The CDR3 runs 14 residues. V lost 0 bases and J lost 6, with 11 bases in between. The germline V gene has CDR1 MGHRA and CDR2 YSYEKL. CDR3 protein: CASSQDTARAEAFF. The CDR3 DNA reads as TGCGCCAGCAGCCAAGATACAGCGCGGGCTGAAGCTTTCTTT.

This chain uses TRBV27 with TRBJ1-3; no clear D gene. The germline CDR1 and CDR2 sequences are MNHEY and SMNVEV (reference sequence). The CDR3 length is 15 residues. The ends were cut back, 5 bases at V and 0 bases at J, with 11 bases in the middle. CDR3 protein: CASSPQKFSGNTIYF. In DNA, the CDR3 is TGTGCCAGCAGTCCCCAAAAATTCTCTGGAAACACCATATATTTT.

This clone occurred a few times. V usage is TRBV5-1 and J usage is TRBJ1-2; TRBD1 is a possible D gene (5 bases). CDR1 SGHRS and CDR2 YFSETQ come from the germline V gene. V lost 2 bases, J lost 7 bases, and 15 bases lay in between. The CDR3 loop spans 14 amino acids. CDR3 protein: CASSFGGDYGGYTF. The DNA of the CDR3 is TGCGCCAGCAGCTTCGGAGGGGATTACGGTGGCTACACCTTC. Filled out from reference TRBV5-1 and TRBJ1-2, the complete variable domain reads KAGVTQTPRYLIKTRGQQVTLSCSPISGHRSVSWYQQTPGQGLQFLFEYFSETQRNKGNFPGRFSGRQFSNSRSEMNVSTLELGDSALYLCASSFGGDYGGYTFGSGTRLTVV.

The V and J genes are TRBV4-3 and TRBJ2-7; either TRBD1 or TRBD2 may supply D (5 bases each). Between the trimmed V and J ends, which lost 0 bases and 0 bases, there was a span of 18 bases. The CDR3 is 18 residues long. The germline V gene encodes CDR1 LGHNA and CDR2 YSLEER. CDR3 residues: CASSQEGSLGTRSYEQYF. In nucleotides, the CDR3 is TGCGCCAGCAGCCAAGAGGGCTCACTAGGGACGCGCTCCTACGAGCAGTACTTC.

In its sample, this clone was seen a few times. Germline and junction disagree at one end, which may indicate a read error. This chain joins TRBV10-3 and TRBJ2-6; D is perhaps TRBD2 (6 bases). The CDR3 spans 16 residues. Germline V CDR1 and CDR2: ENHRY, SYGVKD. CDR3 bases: TGTGCCATCAGGGAGTCCGGGGGATCGGGGGCCAACGTCCTGACTTTC. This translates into CAIRESGGSGANVLTF.

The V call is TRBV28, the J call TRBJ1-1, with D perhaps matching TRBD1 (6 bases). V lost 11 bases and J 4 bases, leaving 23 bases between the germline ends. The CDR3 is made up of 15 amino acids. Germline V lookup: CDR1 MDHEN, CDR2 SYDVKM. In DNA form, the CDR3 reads TGTGCCTGGAGTGGGGGACATTCCCTAAGCACTGAAGCTTTCTTT. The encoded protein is CAWSGGHSLSTEAFF.

CDR3 nucleotide sequence: TGTGCCAGCAGCTTAAGCCGTGGGGAGCAGTACTTC. It encodes CASSLSRGEQYF. The rearrangement links TRBV7-9 to TRBJ2-7; D unclear. Per the germline V gene, CDR1 is SEHNR and CDR2 is FQNEAQ (reference sequence). The CDR3 covers 12 residues. Trimming pared 2 bases from V and 7 bases from J, leaving 9 bases between.

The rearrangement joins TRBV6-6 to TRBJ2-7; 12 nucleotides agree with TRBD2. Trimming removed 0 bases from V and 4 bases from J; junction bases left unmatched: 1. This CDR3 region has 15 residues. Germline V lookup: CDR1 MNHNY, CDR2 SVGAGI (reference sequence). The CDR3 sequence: CASSYSTSGSYEQYF. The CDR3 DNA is TGTGCCAGCAGTTACTCGACTAGCGGGAGTTACGAGCAGTACTTC.